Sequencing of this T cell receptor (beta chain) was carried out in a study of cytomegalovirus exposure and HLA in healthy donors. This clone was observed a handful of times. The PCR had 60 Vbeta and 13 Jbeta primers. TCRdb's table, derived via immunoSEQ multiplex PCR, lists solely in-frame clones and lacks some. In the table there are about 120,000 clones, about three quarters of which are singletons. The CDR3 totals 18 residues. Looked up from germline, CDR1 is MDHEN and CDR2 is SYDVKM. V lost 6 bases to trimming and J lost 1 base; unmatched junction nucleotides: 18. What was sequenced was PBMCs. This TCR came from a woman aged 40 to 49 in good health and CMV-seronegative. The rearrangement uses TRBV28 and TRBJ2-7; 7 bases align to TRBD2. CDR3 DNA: TGTGCCAGCAGCCTAGCCGGGACTATTTTCACGTCATCCTACGAGCAGTACTTC. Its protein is CASSLAGTIFTSSYEQYF.